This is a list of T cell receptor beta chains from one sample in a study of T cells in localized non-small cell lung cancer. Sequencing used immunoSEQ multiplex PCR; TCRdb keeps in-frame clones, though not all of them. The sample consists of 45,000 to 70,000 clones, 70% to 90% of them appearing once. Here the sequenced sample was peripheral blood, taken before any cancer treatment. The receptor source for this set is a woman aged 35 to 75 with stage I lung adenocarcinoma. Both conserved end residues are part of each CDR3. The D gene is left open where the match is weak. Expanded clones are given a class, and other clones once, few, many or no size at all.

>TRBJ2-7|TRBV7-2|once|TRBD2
CASSPGGPYEQYF
TGTGCCAGCAGCCCGGGGGGGCCCTACGAGCAGTACTTC
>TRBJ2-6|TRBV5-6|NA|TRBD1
CASSHRGPGANVLTF
TGTGCCAGCAGCCACAGGGGGCCAGGGGCCAACGTCCTGACTTTC
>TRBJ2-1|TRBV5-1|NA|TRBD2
CASSWVSGGSYNEQFF
TGCGCCAGCAGCTGGGTTAGCGGGGGCTCCTACAATGAGCAGTTCTTC
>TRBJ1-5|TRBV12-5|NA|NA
CTSGLVIGGGGQPQHF
TGTACTAGTGGTTTGGTAATTGGCGGGGGGGGTCAGCCCCAGCATTTT
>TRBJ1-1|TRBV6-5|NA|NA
CAARQHKRLNTEAFF
TGTGCCGCCCGACAGCATAAACGCCTGAACACTGAAGCTTTCTTT
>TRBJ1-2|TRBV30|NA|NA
CAWMREWGGYGYTF
TGTGCCTGGATGAGGGAGTGGGGCGGTTATGGCTACACCTTC
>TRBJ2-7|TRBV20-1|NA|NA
CSLGESYEQYF
TGCAGTCTGGGGGAGTCCTACGAGCAGTACTTC
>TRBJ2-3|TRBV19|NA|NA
CASSIGAVTDTQYF
TGTGCCAGTAGTATTGGAGCAGTCACAGATACGCAGTATTTT
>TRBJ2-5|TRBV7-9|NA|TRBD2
CASSPRASGSLGTQYF
TGTGCCAGCAGCCCTCGAGCTAGCGGGTCCTTAGGGACCCAGTACTTC
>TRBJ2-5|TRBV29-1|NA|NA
CSVAPVIGETQYF
TGCAGCGTTGCTCCCGTTATAGGAGAGACCCAGTACTTC
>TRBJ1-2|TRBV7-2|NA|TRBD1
CASSRRGLSGYTF
TGTGCCAGCAGCCGCAGGGGGCTCAGTGGCTACACCTTC
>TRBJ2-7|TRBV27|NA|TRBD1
CASSLKGQGYEQYF
TGTGCCAGCAGTTTAAAGGGACAGGGATACGAGCAGTACTTC
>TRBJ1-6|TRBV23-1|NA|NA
CASSQFDVRGSPLHF
TGCGCCAGCAGTCAATTTGACGTAAGGGGCTCACCCCTCCACTTT
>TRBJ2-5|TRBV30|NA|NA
CAWSVPMPDRRKETQYF
TGTGCCTGGAGTGTACCTATGCCCGACAGGAGAAAAGAGACCCAGTACTTC
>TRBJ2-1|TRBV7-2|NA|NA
CASSLGSGNEQFF
TGTGCCAGCAGCTTAGGGTCGGGGAATGAGCAGTTCTTC
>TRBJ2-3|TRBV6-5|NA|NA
CASSPTRGTDTQYF
TGTGCCAGCAGTCCGACTAGGGGCACAGATACGCAGTATTTT
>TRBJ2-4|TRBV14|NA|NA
CASSPVGLNIQYF
TGTGCCAGCAGTCCGGTGGGCCTGAACATTCAGTACTTC
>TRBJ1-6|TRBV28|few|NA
CASSPRHNSPLHF
TGTGCCAGCAGTCCCCGTCATAATTCACCCCTCCACTTT
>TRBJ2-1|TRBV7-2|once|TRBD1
CASSLSQGKHNEQFF
TGTGCCAGCAGCTTGTCACAGGGGAAACACAATGAGCAGTTCTTC
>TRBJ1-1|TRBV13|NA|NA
CASKFSRGMNTEAFF
TGTGCCAGCAAATTCTCCAGGGGTATGAACACTGAAGCTTTCTTT
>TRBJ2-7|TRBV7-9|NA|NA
CASSKSYEQYF
TGTGCCAGCAGCAAGAGCTACGAGCAGTACTTC
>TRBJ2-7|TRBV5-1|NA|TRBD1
CASSLSGQIYEQYF
TGCGCCAGCAGCTTGTCGGGACAGATCTACGAGCAGTACTTC
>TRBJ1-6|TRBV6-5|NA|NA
CASSESSYNSPLHF
TGTGCCAGCAGCGAGAGCTCCTATAATTCACCCCTCCACTTT
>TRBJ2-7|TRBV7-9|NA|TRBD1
CASRHGQASYEQYF
TGTGCCAGCAGGCACGGACAGGCCTCCTACGAGCAGTACTTC
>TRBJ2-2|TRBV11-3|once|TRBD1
CASSYSGTGNTGELFF
TGTGCCAGCAGCTATTCCGGGACAGGAAACACCGGGGAGCTGTTTTTT
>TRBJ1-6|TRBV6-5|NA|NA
CASSAGQYNSPLHF
TGTGCCAGCAGTGCGGGACAATATAATTCACCCCTCCACTTT
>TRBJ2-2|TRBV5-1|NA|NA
CASSLDGGRGTGELFF
TGCGCCAGCAGCTTGGACGGGGGGCGAGGCACCGGGGAGCTGTTTTTT
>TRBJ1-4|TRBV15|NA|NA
CATSRDGGRKLFF
TGTGCCACCAGCAGAGATGGGGGGAGGAAACTGTTTTTT
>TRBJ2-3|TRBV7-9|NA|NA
CASSLNSVSDTQYF
TGTGCCAGCAGCTTAAACAGCGTTTCAGATACGCAGTATTTT
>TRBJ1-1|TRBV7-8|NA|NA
CASSLAGNTEAFF
TGTGCCAGCAGCTTAGCTGGGAACACTGAAGCTTTCTTT
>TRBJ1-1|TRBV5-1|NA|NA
CASSLNILTEAFF
TGCGCCAGCAGCTTGAACATCCTCACTGAAGCTTTCTTT
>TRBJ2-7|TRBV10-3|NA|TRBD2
CAISESLAGGLHEQYF
TGTGCCATCAGTGAGTCACTAGCGGGGGGCCTCCACGAGCAGTACTTC
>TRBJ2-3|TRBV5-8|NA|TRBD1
CASSFTTGRDTQYF
TGTGCCAGCAGCTTCACGACAGGGAGAGATACGCAGTATTTT
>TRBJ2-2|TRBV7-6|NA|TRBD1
CASSLEQGAIGELFF
TGTGCCAGCAGCTTAGAACAGGGGGCAATCGGGGAGCTGTTTTTT
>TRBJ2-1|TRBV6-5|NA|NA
CASSEVPSAQFF
TGTGCCAGCAGCGAAGTTCCCTCTGCTCAGTTCTTC